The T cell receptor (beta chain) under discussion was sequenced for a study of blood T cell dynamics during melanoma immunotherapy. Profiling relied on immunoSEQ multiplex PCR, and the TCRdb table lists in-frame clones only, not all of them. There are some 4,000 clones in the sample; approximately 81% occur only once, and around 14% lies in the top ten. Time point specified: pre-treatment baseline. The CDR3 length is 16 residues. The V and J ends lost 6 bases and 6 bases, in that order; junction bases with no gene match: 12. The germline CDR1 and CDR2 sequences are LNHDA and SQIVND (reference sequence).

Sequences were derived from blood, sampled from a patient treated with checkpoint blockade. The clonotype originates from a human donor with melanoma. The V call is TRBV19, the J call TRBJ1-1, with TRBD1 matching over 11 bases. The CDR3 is CASSEFLGQGGAEAFF. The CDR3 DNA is TGTGCCAGTAGCGAATTTTTGGGACAGGGGGGGGCTGAAGCTTTCTTT.